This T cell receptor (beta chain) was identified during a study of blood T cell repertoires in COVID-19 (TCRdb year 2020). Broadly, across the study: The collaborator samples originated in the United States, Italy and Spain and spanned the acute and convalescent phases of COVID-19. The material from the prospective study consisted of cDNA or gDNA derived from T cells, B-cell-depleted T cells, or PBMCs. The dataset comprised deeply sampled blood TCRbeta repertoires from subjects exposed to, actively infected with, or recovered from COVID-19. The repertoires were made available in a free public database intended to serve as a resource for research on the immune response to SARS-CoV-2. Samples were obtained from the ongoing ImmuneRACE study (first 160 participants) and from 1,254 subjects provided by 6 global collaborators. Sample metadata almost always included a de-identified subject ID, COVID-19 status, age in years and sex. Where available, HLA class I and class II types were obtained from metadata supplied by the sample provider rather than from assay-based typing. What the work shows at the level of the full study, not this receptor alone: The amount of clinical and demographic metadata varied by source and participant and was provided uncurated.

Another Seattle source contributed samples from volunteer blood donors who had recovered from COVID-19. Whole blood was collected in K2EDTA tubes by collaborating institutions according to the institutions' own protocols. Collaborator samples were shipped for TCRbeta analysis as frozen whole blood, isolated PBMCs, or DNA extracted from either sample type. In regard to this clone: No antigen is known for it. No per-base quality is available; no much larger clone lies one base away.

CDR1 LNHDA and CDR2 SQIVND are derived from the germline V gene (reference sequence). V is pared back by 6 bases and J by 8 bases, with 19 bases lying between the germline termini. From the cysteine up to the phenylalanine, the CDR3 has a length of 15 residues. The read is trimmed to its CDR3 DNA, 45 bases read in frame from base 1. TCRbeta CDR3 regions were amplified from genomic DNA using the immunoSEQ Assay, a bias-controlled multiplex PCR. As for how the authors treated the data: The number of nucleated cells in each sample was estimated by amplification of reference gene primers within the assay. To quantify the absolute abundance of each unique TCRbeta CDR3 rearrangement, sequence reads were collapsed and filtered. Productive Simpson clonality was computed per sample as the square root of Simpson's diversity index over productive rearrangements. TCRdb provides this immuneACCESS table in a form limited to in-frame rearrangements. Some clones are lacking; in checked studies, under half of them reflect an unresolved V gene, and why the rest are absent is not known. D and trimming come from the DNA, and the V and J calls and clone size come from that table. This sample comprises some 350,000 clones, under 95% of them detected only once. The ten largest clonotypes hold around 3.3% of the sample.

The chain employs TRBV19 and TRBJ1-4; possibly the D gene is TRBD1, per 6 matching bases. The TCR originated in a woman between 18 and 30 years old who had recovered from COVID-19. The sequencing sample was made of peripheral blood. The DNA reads TGTGCCAGTAGCGTAACAGGGACGCTAGGGGAAAAACTGTTTTTT. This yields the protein CASSVTGTLGEKLFF.